This is a list of T cell receptor beta chains from one sample in a study of tumor-infiltrating lymphocytes in primary liver carcinoma. TCRdb reanalysed the multiplex PCR reads using MiXCR and keeps one entry per CDR3 protein. The repertoire has around 120,000 distinct CDR3 sequences, around 65% of them found once; the top ten carry 8.1%. The specimen sequenced was tumor-adjacent normal liver tissue. All receptors come from a woman aged 55-69 years with primary liver carcinoma and hepatitis B virus infection. Both conserved end residues are part of each CDR3. A D gene is named only where the DNA matches it firmly. Part of the rows lack a size; the others show once, few, many or a class for expanded clones.

d_gene: -; j_gene: TRBJ2-3; v_gene: TRBV6-2/TRBV6-3; abundance: -; CDR3nt: TGTGTCAGCAGTTACTCTAGCACAGATACGCACTATTTT; CDR3aa: CVSSYSSTDTHYF
d_gene: -; j_gene: TRBJ1-2; v_gene: TRBV5-8; abundance: -; CDR3nt: TGTGCCAGCAGACCTGGCCCGGGACATGGGATGGACTATGGCTACACCTTC; CDR3aa: CASRPGPGHGMDYGYTF
d_gene: -; j_gene: TRBJ1-2; v_gene: TRBV7-9; abundance: -; CDR3nt: TGTGCCAGCGGCCTCGGGACACGGGGTGATGGCTACACCTTC; CDR3aa: CASGLGTRGDGYTF
d_gene: -; j_gene: TRBJ1-1; v_gene: TRBV5-6; abundance: many; CDR3nt: TGTGCCAGCAGCTTGGGGGGTCCGTATGCTTTCTTT; CDR3aa: CASSLGGPYAFF
d_gene: TRBD2; j_gene: TRBJ2-5; v_gene: TRBV2; abundance: few; CDR3nt: TGTGCCAGCAGCGCGACTAGCCGGCAAGAGACCCAGTACTTC; CDR3aa: CASSATSRQETQYF
d_gene: -; j_gene: TRBJ2-1; v_gene: TRBV4-1; abundance: -; CDR3nt: TGCGCCAGCAGCACCAGAAGGCAGGGTCTTAATGAGAAGTTCTTC; CDR3aa: CASSTRRQGLNEKFF
d_gene: -; j_gene: TRBJ1-1; v_gene: TRBV12-3/TRBV12-4; abundance: -; CDR3nt: TGTGCCAGCGTTGTGGCGACGGGAACTGAAGCTTTCTTT; CDR3aa: CASVVATGTEAFF
d_gene: TRBD2; j_gene: TRBJ2-1; v_gene: TRBV4-2; abundance: -; CDR3nt: TGTGTCAGTAGCCAAGCTAAGGGACTAGCGGCCAATGAGCAGTTCTTC; CDR3aa: CVSSQAKGLAANEQFF
d_gene: -; j_gene: TRBJ2-7; v_gene: TRBV29-1; abundance: -; CDR3nt: TGCAGCGTCTGGTGCTTCCCCGGCGAGCAGTACTTC; CDR3aa: CSVWCFPGEQYF
d_gene: -; j_gene: TRBJ1-3; v_gene: TRBV15; abundance: -; CDR3nt: TGTGCCACCAGCAGAGGAGACGGGGACACCATATATTTT; CDR3aa: CATSRGDGDTIYF
d_gene: -; j_gene: TRBJ2-5; v_gene: TRBV11-2; abundance: -; CDR3nt: TGTGCCAGCAACTTCGAAAACCAGGAGACCCAGTATTTC; CDR3aa: CASNFENQETQYF
d_gene: -; j_gene: TRBJ2-1; v_gene: TRBV5-1; abundance: -; CDR3nt: TGCCCCAGCAGCCTGGATATACAGTACAATGAGCAGTTCTTC; CDR3aa: CPSSLDIQYNEQFF
d_gene: TRBD1; j_gene: TRBJ1-5; v_gene: TRBV28; abundance: many; CDR3nt: TGTGCCAGCAGTTTCGGGCAGGGGGCGACACGCTATAGCAATCAGCCCCAGCATTTT; CDR3aa: CASSFGQGATRYSNQPQHF
d_gene: TRBD2; j_gene: TRBJ2-1; v_gene: TRBV11-2; abundance: -; CDR3nt: TGTGCCAGCAGCCCAGGACTAGCGAGCTCCTACAATGAGCAGTTCTTC; CDR3aa: CASSPGLASSYNEQFF
d_gene: -; j_gene: TRBJ2-1; v_gene: TRBV11-2; abundance: -; CDR3nt: TGTGCTAGCAGCTTAAAGGGGAGTCTCCTCAATGAGGAGTTCTTC; CDR3aa: CASSLKGSLLNEEFF
d_gene: -; j_gene: TRBJ2-3; v_gene: TRBV28; abundance: many; CDR3nt: TGTGCCAGCAGTACGGTTGGCGTCGGGGCAGATACGCAGTATTTT; CDR3aa: CASSTVGVGADTQYF
d_gene: -; j_gene: TRBJ2-7; v_gene: TRBV6-5; abundance: -; CDR3nt: TGTGCCAGCAGTTACGTCAGGAGCTCCTACGGGCAGTACTTC; CDR3aa: CASSYVRSSYGQYF
d_gene: -; j_gene: TRBJ2-1; v_gene: TRBV29-1; abundance: -; CDR3nt: TGCATCGTTGAAGGGTTGTGGAACGAGCAGTTCTTC; CDR3aa: CIVEGLWNEQFF
d_gene: TRBD1; j_gene: TRBJ1-4; v_gene: TRBV12-3/TRBV12-4; abundance: -; CDR3nt: TGTACCAACAGTTTCCGACAGGGGCTGTACGAAAAACTGTTTTTT; CDR3aa: CTNSFRQGLYEKLFF
d_gene: TRBD2; j_gene: TRBJ2-1; v_gene: TRBV12-3/TRBV12-4; abundance: many; CDR3nt: TGTGCCAGCAGTTTTTTTACTAGCGGGACTAACTTCTACAATGAGCAGTTCTTC; CDR3aa: CASSFFTSGTNFYNEQFF
d_gene: TRBD1; j_gene: TRBJ2-2; v_gene: TRBV5-1; abundance: many; CDR3nt: TGCGCCAGCAGTTTCCGACAGGGGGGGAGCACCGGGGAGCTGTTTTTT; CDR3aa: CASSFRQGGSTGELFF
d_gene: TRBD2; j_gene: TRBJ2-2; v_gene: TRBV10-3; abundance: few; CDR3nt: TGTGCCATCAGTGATTGGCTAGCGGGAGCAGGATACACCGGGGAGCTGTTTTTT; CDR3aa: CAISDWLAGAGYTGELFF
d_gene: -; j_gene: TRBJ2-2; v_gene: TRBV5-1; abundance: -; CDR3nt: TGCGCCAGCAAAGGTTCGCTAGGGCTCGGGGAGCTGTTTTTC; CDR3aa: CASKGSLGLGELFF
d_gene: -; j_gene: TRBJ1-5; v_gene: TRBV30; abundance: many; CDR3nt: TGTGCCTGGAGTGGCTTCACTCCGGGGGGCAATCAGCCCCAGCATTTT; CDR3aa: CAWSGFTPGGNQPQHF
d_gene: -; j_gene: TRBJ1-5; v_gene: TRBV11-2; abundance: -; CDR3nt: TGTGTCAACAGCTTGTACGTGGGTCAGCTCCAGCATTTT; CDR3aa: CVNSLYVGQLQHF
d_gene: -; j_gene: TRBJ1-6; v_gene: TRBV14; abundance: -; CDR3nt: TGTACCAGCAGCCAAGATCCTGCACGGGCGCGCTCATATAATTCACCCCTCCACTTT; CDR3aa: CTSSQDPARARSYNSPLHF
d_gene: TRBD1; j_gene: TRBJ2-5; v_gene: TRBV12-3/TRBV12-4; abundance: -; CDR3nt: TGTGCCAGCAGCTATCATACAGGGGTGAGTGAGACCCAGTACTTC; CDR3aa: CASSYHTGVSETQYF
d_gene: -; j_gene: TRBJ2-2; v_gene: TRBV29-1; abundance: -; CDR3nt: TGCAGCGTTGGATGGGGGACCGGGGAGCTGTTTTTT; CDR3aa: CSVGWGTGELFF
d_gene: TRBD2; j_gene: TRBJ2-1; v_gene: TRBV18; abundance: -; CDR3nt: TGTGCCAGCTCAACCTCCCCAAGGACTAGCGTTAATGAGCAGTTCTTC; CDR3aa: CASSTSPRTSVNEQFF
d_gene: -; j_gene: TRBJ2-1; v_gene: TRBV28; abundance: once; CDR3nt: TGTGCCAGCAGCCGGACCCTGGCGGAGCAGCTCTTC; CDR3aa: CASSRTLAEQLF
d_gene: -; j_gene: TRBJ2-3; v_gene: TRBV5-4; abundance: -; CDR3nt: TGTGCCAGCGGCCCGACTAGTGGGAGTTCAGATACGCAATATTTT; CDR3aa: CASGPTSGSSDTQYF
d_gene: -; j_gene: TRBJ2-5; v_gene: TRBV28; abundance: few; CDR3nt: TGTGCCAGCAGTTTCGGGCAGGGGTCCGAGACCCAGTACTTC; CDR3aa: CASSFGQGSETQYF
d_gene: -; j_gene: TRBJ2-7; v_gene: TRBV10-3; abundance: -; CDR3nt: TGTGCCGTCAGTGACTCGATCCTCGGGGGTTCCTACGAGCAGTACTTC; CDR3aa: CAVSDSILGGSYEQYF
d_gene: -; j_gene: TRBJ2-1; v_gene: TRBV7-6; abundance: -; CDR3nt: TGTGCCAGCAGCGGCGGGACAGTCGGCGATGAGCAGTTCTTC; CDR3aa: CASSGGTVGDEQFF
d_gene: -; j_gene: TRBJ1-1; v_gene: TRBV28; abundance: many; CDR3nt: TGTGCCAGCAGTGGAAGGACACCAGTGAACACTGAAGCTTTCTTT; CDR3aa: CASSGRTPVNTEAFF
d_gene: -; j_gene: TRBJ2-5; v_gene: TRBV19; abundance: -; CDR3nt: TGTGCCAGTAGTATCGGCAGACAAGAGAGCCAGTACTTC; CDR3aa: CASSIGRQESQYF
d_gene: -; j_gene: TRBJ1-1; v_gene: TRBV4-1; abundance: -; CDR3nt: TGCGCCAGTAGCCAAGGGGTGGTTAACACTGAAGCTTACTTT; CDR3aa: CASSQGVVNTEAYF
d_gene: -; j_gene: TRBJ2-2; v_gene: TRBV12-3/TRBV12-4; abundance: -; CDR3nt: TGTGCCAGCACTACGACATCCACCGGGGAGCTGTTTTTT; CDR3aa: CASTTTSTGELFF
d_gene: -; j_gene: TRBJ2-2; v_gene: TRBV11-3; abundance: -; CDR3nt: TGTGCCAGCAGTGGTAGGCAGTGGTCGACCGGGGAGCAGCTTTTT; CDR3aa: CASSGRQWSTGEQLF
d_gene: -; j_gene: TRBJ2-6; v_gene: TRBV6-5; abundance: -; CDR3nt: TGTGCCAGCAGTAGGGACTCTAGGGCCAACGTCCTGACTTTC; CDR3aa: CASSRDSRANVLTF
d_gene: -; j_gene: TRBJ2-7; v_gene: TRBV5-1; abundance: -; CDR3nt: TGCGCCAGCAGACGACAGGAGACCTACAAGGAGTACTTC; CDR3aa: CASRRQETYKEYF
d_gene: -; j_gene: TRBJ2-7; v_gene: TRBV28; abundance: -; CDR3nt: TGTACCAGCAGGCAGGGGCAGGCCCCCTACGAGCAGTACTTC; CDR3aa: CTSRQGQAPYEQYF
d_gene: -; j_gene: TRBJ1-6; v_gene: TRBV6-1; abundance: -; CDR3nt: TGTGCAAGCAGTGACCTAATTTTACCCCTCCACTTT; CDR3aa: CASSDLILPLHF
d_gene: -; j_gene: TRBJ1-5; v_gene: TRBV30; abundance: few; CDR3nt: TGTACCTGGAGTCGGGGGGATCCGAAAAATCAGCCCCAGCATTTT; CDR3aa: CTWSRGDPKNQPQHF
d_gene: -; j_gene: TRBJ1-2; v_gene: TRBV11-2; abundance: once; CDR3nt: TGTGCCAGCAGCCTAGAGACAAGGAACGTAGGCTACACCTTC; CDR3aa: CASSLETRNVGYTF
d_gene: -; j_gene: TRBJ2-1; v_gene: TRBV11-1; abundance: -; CDR3nt: TGTGCCAGCAACTTCGGTACGGATAATGAGCGGTTCTTC; CDR3aa: CASNFGTDNERFF
d_gene: -; j_gene: TRBJ1-2; v_gene: TRBV29-1; abundance: -; CDR3nt: TGCAGCGGTGGCGGGGCGGGAGATGGATACGCCTTC; CDR3aa: CSGGGAGDGYAF
d_gene: -; j_gene: TRBJ2-1; v_gene: TRBV11-2; abundance: -; CDR3nt: TGTGCTAGCAGCTTAATCGGGAGTCTCAATGAGCAGTTCTTC; CDR3aa: CASSLIGSLNEQFF